One sample yielded the 4 T cell receptor beta chains listed below, sequenced in a study of molecular identifiers for immune sequencing clone quantification. TCRdb itself ran the PCR reads through MiXCR, one entry per CDR3 protein. The sample contains under 600,000 distinct CDR3 sequences, around 23% of which appear only once. Sequencing input: naive CD8+ T cells from blood, with Jurkat cell RNA spiked in. Subset noted: FACS-sorted CD8+CD4-CCR7+CD45RA+ naive T cells. All receptors derive from a human donor in good health. Some libraries in this study had Jurkat cell RNA spiked in.

This clonotype has at least ten counts. The chain carries TRBV12-3 or TRBV12-4 and TRBJ1-1, with D possibly matching TRBD1 (5 bases). V lost 4 bases and J lost 0, with 9 bases in between. The CDR3 sequence is 14 residues long. CDR3 bases: TGTGCCAGCAGTTGGGGGGTCCTGAACACTGAAGCTTTCTTT. Translating it yields CASSWGVLNTEAFF.

With regard to this clonotype: A much more abundant neighbour one base away suggests this may be a read error. The gene calls are TRBV7-9 and TRBJ2-5; the D gene is possibly TRBD1 (6 bases). The CDR3 consists of 13 residues. Germline V gene data show CDR1 as SEHNR and CDR2 as FQNEAQ (reference sequence). V was shortened by 7 bases and J by 2 bases, with 11 bases between the two germline ends. CDR3 protein: CASTRQDQETQYF. DNA for the CDR3: TGTGCCAGCACTCGACAGGATCAAGAGACCCAGTACTTC.

There are a few counts of this clonotype. The chain links TRBV12-3 or TRBV12-4 to TRBJ2-7; no reliable D call. The CDR3 is 13 amino acids. The V gene lost 3 bases and the J gene lost 0 bases, with 6 bases spanning the gap. The CDR3 sequence: CASSFFSSYEQYF. CDR3 nucleotide sequence: TGTGCCAGCAGTTTCTTCAGCTCCTACGAGCAGTACTTC.

This clonotype was seen at least ten times. J is TRBJ2-7 and V is TRBV5-1; 10 bases agree with TRBD2. The CDR3 length is 16 residues. Germline CDR1 and CDR2: SGHRS and YFSETQ. With V trimmed by 0 bases and J by 2 bases, 5 bases remained unmatched. The CDR3 here is CASSLDASGSPYEQYF. The CDR3 nucleotides are TGCGCCAGCAGCTTGGACGCTAGCGGGAGCCCCTACGAGCAGTACTTC.